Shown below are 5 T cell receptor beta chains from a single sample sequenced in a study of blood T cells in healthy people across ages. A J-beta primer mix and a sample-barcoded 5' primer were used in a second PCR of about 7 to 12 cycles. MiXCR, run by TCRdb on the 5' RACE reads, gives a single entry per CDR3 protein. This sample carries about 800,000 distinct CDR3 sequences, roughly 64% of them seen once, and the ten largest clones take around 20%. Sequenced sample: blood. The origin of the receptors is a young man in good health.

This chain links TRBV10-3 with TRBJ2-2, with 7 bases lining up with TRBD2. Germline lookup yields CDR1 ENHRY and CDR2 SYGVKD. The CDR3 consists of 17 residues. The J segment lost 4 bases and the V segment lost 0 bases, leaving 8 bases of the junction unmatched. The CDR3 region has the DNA TGTGCCATCAGTGAGTCGAAGGCTAGCGGACCCACCGGGGAGCTGTTTTTT. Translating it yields CAISESKASGPTGELFF.

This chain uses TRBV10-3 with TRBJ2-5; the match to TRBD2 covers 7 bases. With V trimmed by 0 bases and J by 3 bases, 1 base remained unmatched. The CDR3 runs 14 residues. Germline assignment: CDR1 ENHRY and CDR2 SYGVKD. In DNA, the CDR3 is TGTGCCATCAGTGAGTCGAGCGGGGAAGAGACCCAGTACTTC. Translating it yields CAISESSGEETQYF.

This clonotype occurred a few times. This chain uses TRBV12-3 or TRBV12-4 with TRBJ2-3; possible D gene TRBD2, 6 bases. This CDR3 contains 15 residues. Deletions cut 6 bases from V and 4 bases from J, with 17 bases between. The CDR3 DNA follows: TGTGCCAGCAGCCCGACTAGTTGGCGCGCAGATACGCAGTATTTT. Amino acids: CASSPTSWRADTQYF.

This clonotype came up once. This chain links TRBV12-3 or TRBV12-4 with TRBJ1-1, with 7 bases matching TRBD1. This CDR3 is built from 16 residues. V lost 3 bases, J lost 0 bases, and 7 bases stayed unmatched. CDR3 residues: CASSFDRVHMNTEAFF. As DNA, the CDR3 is TGTGCCAGCAGTTTCGACAGGGTACACATGAACACTGAAGCTTTCTTT.

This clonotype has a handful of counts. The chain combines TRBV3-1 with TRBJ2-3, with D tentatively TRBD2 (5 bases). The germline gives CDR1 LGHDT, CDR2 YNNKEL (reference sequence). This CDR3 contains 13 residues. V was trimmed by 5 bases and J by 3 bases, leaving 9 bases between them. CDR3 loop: CASSGIATDTQYF. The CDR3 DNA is TGTGCCAGCAGCGGGATAGCGACAGATACGCAGTATTTT.